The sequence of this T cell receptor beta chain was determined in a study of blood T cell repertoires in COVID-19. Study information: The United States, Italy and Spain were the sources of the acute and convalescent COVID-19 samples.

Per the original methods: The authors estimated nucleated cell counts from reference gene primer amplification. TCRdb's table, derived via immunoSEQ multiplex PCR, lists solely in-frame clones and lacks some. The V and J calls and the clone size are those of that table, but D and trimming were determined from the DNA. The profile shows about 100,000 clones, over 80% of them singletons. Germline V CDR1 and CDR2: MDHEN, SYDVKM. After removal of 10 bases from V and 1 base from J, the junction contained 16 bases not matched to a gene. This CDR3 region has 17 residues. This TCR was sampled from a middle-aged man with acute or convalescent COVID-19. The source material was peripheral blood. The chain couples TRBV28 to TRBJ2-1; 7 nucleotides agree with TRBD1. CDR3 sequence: CATIRGGWGQSYNEQFF. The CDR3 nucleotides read TGTGCCACCATAAGAGGCGGTTGGGGACAGTCCTACAATGAGCAGTTCTTC.